Reported below is one T cell receptor beta chain. The data were obtained in a study of blood T cell repertoires in COVID-19. Study overall: Italy, Spain and the United States were the sources of the convalescent and acute COVID-19 samples. In each case, the material was cDNA or gDNA derived from T cells, B-cell-depleted T cells, or PBMCs.

Trimming took off 0 bases at V and 4 bases at J, with 15 bases between the two ends. The CDR3 is 16 amino acids. CDR1 and CDR2 from the germline V gene are LNHNV and YYDKDF (reference sequence). The repertoire was sequenced with immunoSEQ multiplex PCR; TCRdb's copy has only in-frame clones and lacks some. The sample lists roughly 88,000 clones; 80% were seen once. Sequencing used peripheral blood. This chain links TRBV15 with TRBJ1-1; D might be TRBD1 (6 bases). The receptor's source is a woman aged 80 or older with active or convalescent COVID-19. The CDR3 DNA reads TGTGCCACCAGCAGAGATCTAACAGGGCTGGGCACTGAAGCTTTCTTT. It yields the protein CATSRDLTGLGTEAFF.